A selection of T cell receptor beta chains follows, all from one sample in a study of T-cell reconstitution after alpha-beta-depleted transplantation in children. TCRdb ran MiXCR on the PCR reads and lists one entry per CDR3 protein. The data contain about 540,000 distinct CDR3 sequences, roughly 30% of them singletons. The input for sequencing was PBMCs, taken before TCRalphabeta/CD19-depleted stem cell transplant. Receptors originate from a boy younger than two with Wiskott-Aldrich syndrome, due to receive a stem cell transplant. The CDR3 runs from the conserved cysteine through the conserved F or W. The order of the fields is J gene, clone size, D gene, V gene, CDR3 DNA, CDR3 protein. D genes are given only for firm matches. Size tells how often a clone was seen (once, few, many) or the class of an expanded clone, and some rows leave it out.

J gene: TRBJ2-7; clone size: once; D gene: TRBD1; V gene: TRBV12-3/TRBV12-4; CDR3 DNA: TGTGCCAGCAGTCCCACCGACAGGGAAGTCTACGAGCAGTACTTC; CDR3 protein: CASSPTDREVYEQYF
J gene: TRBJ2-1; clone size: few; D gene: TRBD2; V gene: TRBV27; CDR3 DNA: TGTGCCAGCACGGGACTAGATTTGAATGAGCAGTTCTTC; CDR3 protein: CASTGLDLNEQFF
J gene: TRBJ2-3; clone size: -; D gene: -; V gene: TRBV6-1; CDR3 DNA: TGTGCCAGCAGCCGCCTTCGGGTAGATACGCAGTATTTT; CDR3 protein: CASSRLRVDTQYF
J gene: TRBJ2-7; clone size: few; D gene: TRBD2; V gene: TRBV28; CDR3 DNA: TGTGCCAGCAGTCCCCCGGTAGCGGGAGTTGGCGAGCAGTACTTC; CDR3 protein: CASSPPVAGVGEQYF
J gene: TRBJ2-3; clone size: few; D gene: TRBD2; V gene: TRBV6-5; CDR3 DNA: TGTGCCAGCAGTTACGGACTAGCTGGCACAGATACGCAGTATTTT; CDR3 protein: CASSYGLAGTDTQYF
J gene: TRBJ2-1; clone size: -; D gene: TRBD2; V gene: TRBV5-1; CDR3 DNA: TGCGCCAGCAGCCCGGACGGACTAGCGGCCTACAATGAGCAGTTCTTC; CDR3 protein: CASSPDGLAAYNEQFF
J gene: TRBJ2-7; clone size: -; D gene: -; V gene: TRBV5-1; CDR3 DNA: TGCGCCAGCACGCGGGACACAGCGAAGAACCTCAACTACGAGCAGTACTTC; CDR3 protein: CASTRDTAKNLNYEQYF
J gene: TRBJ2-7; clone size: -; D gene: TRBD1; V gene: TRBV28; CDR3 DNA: TGTGCCAGCAGTTTAGAGAACAGGGGGCGCGGCGAGCAGTACTTC; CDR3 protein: CASSLENRGRGEQYF
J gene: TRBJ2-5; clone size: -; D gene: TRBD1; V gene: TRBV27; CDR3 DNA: TGTGCCAGCAGTTTATTGGGACAGGGGTGGGAGACCCAGTACTTC; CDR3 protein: CASSLLGQGWETQYF
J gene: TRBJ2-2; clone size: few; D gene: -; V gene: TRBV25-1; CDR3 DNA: TGTGCCAGCAGTGATCCGGAGGAGATGGCCGGGGAGCTGTTTTTT; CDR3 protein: CASSDPEEMAGELFF
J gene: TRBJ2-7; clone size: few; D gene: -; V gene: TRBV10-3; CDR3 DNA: TGTGCCATCAGTGCGGGGGAATCCTACGAGCAGTACTTC; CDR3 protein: CAISAGESYEQYF
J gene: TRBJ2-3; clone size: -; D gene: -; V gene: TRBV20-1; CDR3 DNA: TGCAGTGCTAGAGAGGGTCTTGGGACAGATACGCAGTATTTT; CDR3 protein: CSAREGLGTDTQYF
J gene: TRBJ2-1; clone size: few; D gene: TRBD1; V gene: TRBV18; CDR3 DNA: TGTGCCAGCTCACATCGCCGGGACAGAGGAATCAATGAGCAGTTCTTC; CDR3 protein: CASSHRRDRGINEQFF
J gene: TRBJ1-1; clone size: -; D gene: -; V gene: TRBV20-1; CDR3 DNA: TGCAGTGCAGCAGGCCTCAAGAACACTGAAGCTTTCTTT; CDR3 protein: CSAAGLKNTEAFF
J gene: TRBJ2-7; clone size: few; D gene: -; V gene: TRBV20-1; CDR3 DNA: TGCAGTGCTAGACAACCGGACAGAGGCCCCTACGAGCAGTACTTC; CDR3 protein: CSARQPDRGPYEQYF